Reported below is one T cell receptor beta chain. Its antigen is not known. The sample originates from a study of T cells in Graves' hyperthyroidism and ophthalmopathy. Findings and limits, study-wide: Ophthalmopathy prediction by the model preceded onset by a median about 6 months. Stable hyperthyroidism was told apart from ophthalmopathy by a model built on 13 V-J features.

Before ophthalmopathy appeared, progressors gave blood at initial hyperthyroidism diagnosis. The CDR3 runs to 14 residues. Trimming cost V 4 bases and J 3 bases, with 11 bases left between them. Germline V gene sequence: CDR1 SGHDT, CDR2 YYEEEE. The TCR beta CDR3 regions underwent amplification using RNA transcripts as the source. During a first-round RT-PCR of the TCR CDR3, the HTBI primer set was used. One entry per CDR3 protein, called by TCRdb with MiXCR from the multiplex PCR reads. This table has around 240,000 distinct CDR3 sequences, just over 14% appearing once. The sequence came from a woman aged 35 to 49 with Graves' hyperthyroidism that later progressed to Graves' ophthalmopathy. This chain joins TRBV5-6 and TRBJ1-5; D is uncertain. What was sequenced was blood. CDR3 nucleotide sequence: TGTGCCAGCAGCCGCCGAGGGATCAATCAGCCCCAGCATTTT. Amino acids: CASSRRGINQPQHF.